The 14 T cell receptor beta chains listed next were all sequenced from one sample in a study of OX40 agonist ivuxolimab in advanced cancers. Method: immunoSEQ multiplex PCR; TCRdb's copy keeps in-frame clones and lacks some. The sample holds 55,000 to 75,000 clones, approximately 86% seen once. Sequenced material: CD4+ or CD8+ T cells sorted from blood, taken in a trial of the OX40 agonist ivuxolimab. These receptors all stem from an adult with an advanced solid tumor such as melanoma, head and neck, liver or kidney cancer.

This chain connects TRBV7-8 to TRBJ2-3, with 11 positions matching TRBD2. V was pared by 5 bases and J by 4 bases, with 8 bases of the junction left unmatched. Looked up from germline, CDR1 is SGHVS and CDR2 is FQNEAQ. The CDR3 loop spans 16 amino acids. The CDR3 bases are TGTGCCAGCAGCCGCCGGGGGACTAGCGGCTCAGATACGCAGTATTTT. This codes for CASSRRGTSGSDTQYF.

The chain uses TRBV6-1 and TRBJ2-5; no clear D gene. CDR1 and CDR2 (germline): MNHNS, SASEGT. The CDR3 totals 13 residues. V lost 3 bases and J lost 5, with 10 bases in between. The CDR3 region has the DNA TGTGCCAGCAGTGATTTCCCCGGGGAGACCCAGTACTTC. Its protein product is CASSDFPGETQYF.

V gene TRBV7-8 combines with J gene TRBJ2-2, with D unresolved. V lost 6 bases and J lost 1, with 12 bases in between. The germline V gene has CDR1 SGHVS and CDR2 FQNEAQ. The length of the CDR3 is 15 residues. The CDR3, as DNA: TGTGCCAGCAGGATTGGGGTTGAGAACACCGGGGAGCTGTTTTTT. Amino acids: CASRIGVENTGELFF.

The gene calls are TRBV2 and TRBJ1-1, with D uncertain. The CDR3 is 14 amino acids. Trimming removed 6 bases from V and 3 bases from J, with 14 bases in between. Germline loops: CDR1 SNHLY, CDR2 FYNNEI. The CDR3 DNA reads TGTGCCAGCAGGCCCCTTCTCGGAGACACTGAAGCTTTCTTT. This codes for CASRPLLGDTEAFF.

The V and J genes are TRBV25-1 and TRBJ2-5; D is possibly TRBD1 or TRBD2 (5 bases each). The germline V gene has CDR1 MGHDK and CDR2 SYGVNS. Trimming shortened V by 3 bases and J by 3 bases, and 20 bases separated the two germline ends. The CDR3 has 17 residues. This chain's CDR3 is CASSELMGRGGEETQYF. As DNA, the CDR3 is TGTGCCAGCAGTGAGCTGATGGGACGGGGCGGCGAAGAGACCCAGTACTTC.

CDR3 bases: TGTGCCAGCAGCCCTACTTCTGGGCGGGGGATAAGCACAGATACGCAGTATTTT. Its translation: CASSPTSGRGISTDTQYF. This chain uses TRBV7-2 with TRBJ2-3; 7 nucleotides align to TRBD2. The CDR3 has 18 residues. Looked up from germline, CDR1 is SGHTA and CDR2 is FQGNSA. The junction had 14 bases not matched to a gene; V was cut back by 5 bases and J by 0 bases.

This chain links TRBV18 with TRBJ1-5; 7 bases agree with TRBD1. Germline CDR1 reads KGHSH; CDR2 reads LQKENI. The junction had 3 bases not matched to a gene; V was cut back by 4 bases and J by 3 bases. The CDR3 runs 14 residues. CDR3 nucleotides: TGTGCCAGCTCACAGGGACAGCTCAATCAGCCCCAGCATTTT. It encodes CASSQGQLNQPQHF.

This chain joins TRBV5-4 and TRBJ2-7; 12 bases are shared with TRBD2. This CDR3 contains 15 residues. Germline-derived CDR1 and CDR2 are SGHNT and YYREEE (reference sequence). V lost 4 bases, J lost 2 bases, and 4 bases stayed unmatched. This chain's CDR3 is CASSRTSGTAYEQYF. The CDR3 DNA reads TGTGCCAGCAGCCGGACTAGCGGGACCGCCTACGAGCAGTACTTC.

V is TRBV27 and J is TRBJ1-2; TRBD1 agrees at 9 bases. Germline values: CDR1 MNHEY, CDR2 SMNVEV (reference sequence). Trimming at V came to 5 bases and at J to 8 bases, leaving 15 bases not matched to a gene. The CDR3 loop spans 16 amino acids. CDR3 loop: CASSPYLPGQGLGYTF. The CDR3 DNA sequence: TGTGCCAGCAGTCCTTATTTGCCAGGACAGGGGCTCGGCTACACCTTC.

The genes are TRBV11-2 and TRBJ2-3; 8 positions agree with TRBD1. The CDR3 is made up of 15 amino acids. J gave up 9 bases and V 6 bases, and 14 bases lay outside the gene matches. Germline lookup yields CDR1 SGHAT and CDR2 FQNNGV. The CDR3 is CASRQGGGQRATQYF. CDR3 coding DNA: TGTGCCAGCAGACAGGGGGGCGGACAAAGGGCAACGCAGTATTTT.

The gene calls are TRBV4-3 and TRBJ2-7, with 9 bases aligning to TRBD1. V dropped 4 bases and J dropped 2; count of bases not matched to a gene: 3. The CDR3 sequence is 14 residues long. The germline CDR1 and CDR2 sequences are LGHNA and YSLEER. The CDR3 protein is CASSRRQGAYEQYF. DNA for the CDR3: TGCGCCAGCAGCCGGAGACAGGGGGCCTACGAGCAGTACTTC.

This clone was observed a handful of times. CDR3 DNA sequence: TGTGCCAGCAGCCCCCGGGGCCAGGGGGCCACTGAAGCTTTCTTT. The encoded protein is CASSPRGQGATEAFF. The V gene is TRBV5-5, the J gene TRBJ1-1; 8 bases align to TRBD1. The CDR3 extends over 15 amino acids. From germline, CDR1 is SGHKS and CDR2 YYEKEE (reference sequence). V shed 4 bases and J 4 bases; nucleotides not matched to a gene: 9. The variable domain in full, with the rest retrieved from reference TRBV5-5 and TRBJ1-1, is DAGVTQSPTHLIKTRGQQVTLRCSPISGHKSVSWYQQVLGQGPQFIFQYYEKEERGRGNFPDRFSARQFPNYSSELNVNALLLGDSALYLCASSPRGQGATEAFFGQGTRLTVV.

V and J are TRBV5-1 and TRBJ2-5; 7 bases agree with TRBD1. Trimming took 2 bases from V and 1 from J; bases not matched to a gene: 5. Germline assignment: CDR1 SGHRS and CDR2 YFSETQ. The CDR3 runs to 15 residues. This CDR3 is CASSFLGTAQETQYF. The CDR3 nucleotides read TGCGCCAGCAGCTTCCTTGGGACAGCCCAAGAGACCCAGTACTTC.

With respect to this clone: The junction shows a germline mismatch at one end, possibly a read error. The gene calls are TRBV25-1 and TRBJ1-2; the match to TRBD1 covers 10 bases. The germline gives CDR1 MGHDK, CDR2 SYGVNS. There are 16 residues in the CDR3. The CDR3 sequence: CASSDLGQGIDYGYTF. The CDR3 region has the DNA TGTGCCAGCAGTGACTTGGGACAGGGGATAGACTACGGCTACACCTTC.